The T cell receptor beta chain under discussion was sequenced for a study of cytomegalovirus exposure and HLA in healthy donors (dated by TCRdb to the late 2010s). Regarding the research as a whole: According to a later analysis, one platform produced both the 110 or so validation repertoires and the 666 repertoires of the first cohort. The study aimed to test whether cataloging public T cell receptors could reveal signatures of past pathogen exposure. Besides the first cohort of approximately 670 subjects, a separate validation cohort made up of over 100 different subjects was used. To predict cytomegalovirus infection status, the study combined high-throughput TCR immunosequencing, statistical association of individual TCRs with disease status, and machine learning. Results and caveats for the whole study, not just this receptor: In the study, 164 TCR beta chains were listed as associated with cytomegalovirus. The authors suggested that the approach could potentially be extended to other disease states and immunological phenotypes. A few of the identified cytomegalovirus-associated TCR beta chains were confirmed in vitro to be specific for cytomegalovirus antigens. Of the cluster scores, 90% to 95% were above 0 in a later analysis, which found that TCRs clustered in the first cohort also tended to co-occur in the 120 or so validation repertoires. The validation cohort had no HLA typing available for a later analysis, so co-occurrence within that cohort was assessed over all 130 or so repertoires. Across donors, most TCR sequences were observed very rarely, whereas some public TCRs were present in many individuals. Cytomegalovirus status was reported to be diagnosed by the classifier with high specificity and sensitivity in both the original and validation cohorts.

With regard to this clone: The antigen this receptor binds is unknown. No per-base quality is available; no much larger clone lies one base away.

Trimming at the junction amounts to 1 base on V and 3 bases on J, and the germline ends lie 11 bases apart. From the cysteine through the phenylalanine, the CDR3 covers 15 amino acids. The CDR3 DNA has 45 bases and is translated from base 1. Based on the germline V gene, the CDR1 and CDR2 sequences are SGHRS and YFSETQ. Receptor amplification or capture employed the immunoSEQ multiplex PCR assay. Concerning the study's data processing: A statistical classification framework was developed to diagnose cytomegalovirus status using the catalog of TCR beta chain sequences. TCRdb mirrors the immuneACCESS table, restricted to in-frame sequences. Some clones are absent from its copies; in checked studies, under half trace to an unresolved V gene, and the reason for the others is unknown. V and J calls and clone size are those listed in that table; D and trimming were worked out from the DNA. This sample holds roughly 120,000 clones; about 85% were observed only once. Clones ranked in the top ten supply 2.1% of the sample.

The donors were included in the validation cohort of some 110 subjects, a group kept apart from the roughly 730-subject first cohort. This sequence was found in a woman in her twenties or thirties in good health and CMV-seronegative. The rearrangement combines TRBV5-1 with TRBJ1-5; the best D guess is TRBD1, with 6 bases matching. Sequenced input: PBMCs. CDR3 loop: CASSLIGGDNQPQHF. The bases read TGCGCCAGCAGCTTGATAGGGGGAGACAATCAGCCCCAGCATTTT.